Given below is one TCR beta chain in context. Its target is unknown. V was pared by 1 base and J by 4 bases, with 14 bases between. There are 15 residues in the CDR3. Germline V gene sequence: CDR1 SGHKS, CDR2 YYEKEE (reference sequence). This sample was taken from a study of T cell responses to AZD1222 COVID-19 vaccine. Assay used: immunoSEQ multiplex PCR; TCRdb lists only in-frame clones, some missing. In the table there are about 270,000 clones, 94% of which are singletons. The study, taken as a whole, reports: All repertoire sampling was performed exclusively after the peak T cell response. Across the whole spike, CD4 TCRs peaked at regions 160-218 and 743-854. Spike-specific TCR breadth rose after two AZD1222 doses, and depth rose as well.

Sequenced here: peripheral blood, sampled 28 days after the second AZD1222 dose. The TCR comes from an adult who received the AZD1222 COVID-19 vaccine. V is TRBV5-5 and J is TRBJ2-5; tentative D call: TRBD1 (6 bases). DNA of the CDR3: TGTGCCAGCAGCTTGATGCAGGGGCTGCGAGAGACCCAGTACTTC. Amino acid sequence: CASSLMQGLRETQYF.